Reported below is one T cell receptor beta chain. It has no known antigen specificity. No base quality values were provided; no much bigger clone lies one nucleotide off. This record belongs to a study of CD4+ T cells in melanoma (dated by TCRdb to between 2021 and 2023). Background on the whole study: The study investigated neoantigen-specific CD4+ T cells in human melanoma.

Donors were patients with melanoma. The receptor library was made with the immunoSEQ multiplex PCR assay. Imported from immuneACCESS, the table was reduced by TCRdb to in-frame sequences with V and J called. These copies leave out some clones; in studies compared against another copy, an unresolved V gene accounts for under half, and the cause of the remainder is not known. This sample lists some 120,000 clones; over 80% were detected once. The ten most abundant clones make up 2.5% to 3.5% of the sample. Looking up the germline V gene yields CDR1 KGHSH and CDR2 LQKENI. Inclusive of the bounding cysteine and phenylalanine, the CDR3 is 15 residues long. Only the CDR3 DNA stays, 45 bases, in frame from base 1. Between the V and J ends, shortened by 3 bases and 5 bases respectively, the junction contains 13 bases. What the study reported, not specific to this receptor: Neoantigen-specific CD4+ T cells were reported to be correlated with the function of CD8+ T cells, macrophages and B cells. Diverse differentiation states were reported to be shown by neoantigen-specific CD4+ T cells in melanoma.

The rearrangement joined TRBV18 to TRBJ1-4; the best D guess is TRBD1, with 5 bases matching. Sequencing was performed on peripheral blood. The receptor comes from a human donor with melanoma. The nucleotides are TGTGCCAGCTCACCCGGGCAGGGCAAGAATGAAAAACTGTTTTTT. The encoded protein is CASSPGQGKNEKLFF.